The next 21 T cell receptor beta chains were all read from a single sample in a study of cytomegalovirus exposure and HLA in healthy donors. Researchers ran the PCR with 60 Vbeta and 13 Jbeta primers. Measured with immunoSEQ multiplex PCR; TCRdb has only the in-frame clones, and not every one. This sample has 100,000 to 120,000 clones, with more than 70% found just once. The sequenced sample consisted of PBMCs. The receptors here all came from a man under 40 in good health and CMV-seronegative.

Only one count was recorded for this clone. The junction shows a germline mismatch at one end, possibly a read error. The chain employs TRBV29-1 and TRBJ1-2; TRBD1 aligns across 9 bases. Germline V gene lookup returns CDR1 SQVTM and CDR2 ANQGSEA. The CDR3 is 9 residues long. DNA for the CDR3: TGCAGCGTACAGGGGGCCCACCCCTTC. Its translation is CSVQGAHPF.

The chain carries TRBV14 and TRBJ1-2; 7 bases line up with TRBD1. The J segment lost 5 bases and the V segment lost 5 bases, leaving 5 bases of the junction unmatched. The germline V gene encodes CDR1 SGHDN and CDR2 FVKESK. The CDR3 totals 13 residues. The CDR3 loop is CASSSGQAYGYTF. CDR3 coding DNA: TGTGCCAGCAGCTCCGGACAGGCATATGGCTACACCTTC.

The rearrangement joins TRBV2 to TRBJ1-6; TRBD1 aligns across 7 bases. This CDR3 is built from 14 residues. CDR1 and CDR2 (germline): SNHLY, FYNNEI. The ends lost 5 bases at V and 9 bases at J; junction bases unmatched: 7. In DNA form, the CDR3 reads TGTGCCAGCAGTCGGGACAGTCCGTTTTCACCCCTCCACTTT. Its translation is CASSRDSPFSPLHF.

The genes are TRBV11-2 and TRBJ2-3; 7 bases fit TRBD1. Looked up from germline, CDR1 is SGHAT and CDR2 is FQNNGV. Trimming took 5 bases from V and 2 from J; bases not matched to a gene: 4. CDR3 length: 14 residues. CDR3 in amino acids: CASSEGQNTDTQYF. CDR3 DNA: TGTGCCAGCAGCGAGGGACAGAACACAGATACGCAGTATTTT.

CDR3 nucleotide sequence: TGTGCCAGCAGTGAAGGGGTGCGGAGCGGCTACGAGCAGTACTTC. Residues: CASSEGVRSGYEQYF. The chain carries TRBV6-1 and TRBJ2-5; TRBD2 might be the D (5 bases). The DNA matches TRBJ2-7 better at its end, which makes the J call doubtful. Germline V gene sequence: CDR1 MNHNS, CDR2 SASEGT. This CDR3 has 15 amino acids.

The genes are TRBV9 and TRBJ2-3; 8 bases are a match to TRBD2. Germline V lookup: CDR1 SGDLS, CDR2 YYNGEE. The V and J ends lost 7 bases and 4 bases, in that order; junction bases with no gene match: 5. The CDR3 is 13 residues long. CDR3 DNA: TGTGCCAGCGCGGCGGGGGGCGCAGATACGCAGTATTTT. Amino acid sequence: CASAAGGADTQYF.

The V call is TRBV28, the J call TRBJ2-5, with D unresolved. Germline V gives CDR1 MDHEN, CDR2 SYDVKM. Trimming left V 6 bases short and J 4 bases short, with 9 bases between. The CDR3 length is 12 residues. CDR3 protein: CASSPNGETQYF. Written as DNA, the CDR3 is TGTGCCAGCAGCCCTAATGGAGAGACCCAGTACTTC.

The chain employs TRBV7-9 and TRBJ2-1; TRBD1 agrees at 10 bases. The junction had 3 bases not matched to a gene; V was cut back by 4 bases and J by 6 bases. Germline CDR1 and CDR2: SEHNR and FQNEAQ (reference sequence). CDR3 length: 14 amino acids. CDR3 coding DNA: TGTGCCAGCAGCTCATGGACAGGGGGCAATGAGCAGTTCTTC. Translating gives CASSSWTGGNEQFF.

This clone was seen more than once but under ten times. This chain links TRBV4-3 with TRBJ1-2; 9 bases agree with TRBD1. V shed 0 bases, J shed 8 bases, and the junction held 7 bases outside the gene matches. The CDR3 has 15 residues. Germline lookup yields CDR1 LGHNA and CDR2 YSLEER. CDR3 in amino acids: CASSQDRRDRVGYTF. The CDR3 region has the DNA TGCGCCAGCAGCCAAGATCGAAGGGACAGGGTGGGCTACACCTTC.

CDR3 residues: CASSLETSRGQGASGYTF. The CDR3 DNA follows: TGCGCCAGCAGCTTGGAAACTTCGAGGGGACAGGGGGCGAGTGGCTACACCTTC. The V gene is TRBV5-1, the J gene TRBJ1-2, with 12 bases fitting TRBD1. With V trimmed by 0 bases and J by 7 bases, 13 bases remained unmatched. CDR1 and CDR2 (germline): SGHRS, YFSETQ. The CDR3 runs to 18 residues.

The chain recombines TRBV19 with TRBJ1-1, with D tentatively TRBD1 (6 bases). Germline-derived CDR1 and CDR2 are LNHDA and SQIVND (reference sequence). The CDR3 extends over 14 amino acids. V lost 3 bases and J 1 base, leaving 9 bases between the germline ends. CDR3: CASSIGGQNTEAFF. The CDR3 bases are TGTGCCAGTAGTATCGGGGGGCAGAACACTGAAGCTTTCTTT.

This clone was observed a handful of times. J is TRBJ2-3 and V is TRBV7-2; TRBD2 agrees at 8 bases. The length of the CDR3 is 14 residues. The ends lost 5 bases at V and 3 bases at J; junction bases unmatched: 4. Germline V lookup: CDR1 SGHTA, CDR2 FQGNSA. This chain's CDR3 is CASSRVAGTDTQYF. Here the CDR3 DNA reads TGTGCCAGCAGCCGGGTAGCGGGAACAGATACGCAGTATTTT.

The J gene is TRBJ1-1, the V gene TRBV5-4; 7 nucleotides align to TRBD1. The ends lost 3 bases at V and 3 bases at J; junction bases unmatched: 8. Germline values: CDR1 SGHNT, CDR2 YYREEE (reference sequence). This CDR3 has 15 amino acids. This CDR3 reads CASSWSTGKDTEAFF. CDR3 nucleotides: TGTGCCAGCAGCTGGTCGACAGGGAAGGACACTGAAGCTTTCTTT.

This sequence joins TRBV5-1 and TRBJ2-5; no clear D. Germline CDR1 and CDR2: SGHRS and YFSETQ. This CDR3 contains 15 residues. Trimming shortened V by 0 bases and J by 1 base, and 10 bases separated the two germline ends. CDR3 in DNA: TGCGCCAGCAGCTTGGAGTCTGGCCGCCAAGAGACCCAGTACTTC. It encodes CASSLESGRQETQYF.

The genes are TRBV27 and TRBJ2-4; D remains ambiguous. This CDR3 comprises 14 residues. V lost 10 bases and J lost 8, with 21 bases in between. The germline V gene encodes CDR1 MNHEY and CDR2 SMNVEV (reference sequence). The CDR3 nucleotides read TGTGCCACCCGTGGTGGTGGGTCCAGGCACATTCAGTACTTC. Translating it yields CATRGGGSRHIQYF.

The chain couples TRBV2 to TRBJ2-7, with 9 positions matching TRBD2. Trimming at V came to 10 bases and at J to 4 bases, leaving 8 bases not matched to a gene. The CDR3 consists of 13 residues. CDR1 and CDR2 (germline): SNHLY, FYNNEI. Here the CDR3 reads CAIRREGSYEQYF. CDR3 coding DNA: TGTGCCATCCGGCGGGAGGGGTCATACGAGCAGTACTTC.

The CDR3 region has the DNA TGCGCCAGCAGCTTGGCCGGGACAGGGGTGGTGGAGACCCAGTACTTC. Translation: CASSLAGTGVVETQYF. The chain uses TRBV5-1 and TRBJ2-5; 10 bases are shared with TRBD1. Germline V CDR1 and CDR2: SGHRS, YFSETQ. The CDR3 is made up of 16 amino acids. The trim removed 0 bases at V and 5 bases at J, leaving 7 bases unmatched.

The V call is TRBV6-5, the J call TRBJ2-1; 7 nucleotides line up with TRBD2. Losses at the gene ends were 6 bases for V and 5 bases for J; bases not matched to a gene: 10. Germline CDR1 MNHEY, CDR2 SVGAGI. This CDR3 is 15 amino acids long. The CDR3 is CASSPAGLPNNEQFF. The CDR3 coding sequence is TGTGCCAGCAGCCCGGCGGGACTACCCAACAATGAGCAGTTCTTC.

This clone was picked up a small number of times. The chain joins TRBV30 to TRBJ1-1; D remains unclear. The ends were cut back, 5 bases at V and 5 bases at J, with 15 bases in the middle. CDR3 size: 13 residues. The germline V gene encodes CDR1 GTSNPN and CDR2 SVGIG (reference sequence). The CDR3 here is CAWDGIPSTEAFF. The CDR3 nucleotides read TGTGCCTGGGACGGGATTCCTTCAACTGAAGCTTTCTTT.

This clone was seen more than once but under ten times. The gene calls are TRBV7-2 and TRBJ1-3; D may be TRBD1 (6 bases). CDR1 and CDR2 from the germline V gene are SGHTA and FQGNSA. Trimming left V 1 base short and J 2 bases short, with 6 bases between. The CDR3 contains 14 residues. Here the CDR3 reads CASSLGTAGNTIYF. CDR3 DNA sequence: TGTGCCAGCAGCTTAGGGACAGCTGGAAACACCATATATTTT.

The rearrangement links TRBV7-8 to TRBJ2-5, with 9 bases lining up with TRBD1. CDR3 length: 16 amino acids. Trimming took 6 bases from V and 1 from J; bases not matched to a gene: 9. CDR1 is SGHVS, CDR2 FQNEAQ, per germline. The CDR3 region has the DNA TGTGCCAGCAGGTTGACCGGGACAGGGTTCCAAGAGACCCAGTACTTC. Translated, it gives CASRLTGTGFQETQYF.